These T cell receptor beta chains were read from a single sample in a study of blood T cells in healthy people across ages. TCRdb analysed the 5' RACE reads with MiXCR anew, one entry per CDR3 protein. The sample lists roughly 830,000 distinct CDR3 sequences; around 62% were seen once. Sequences were obtained from blood. These receptors originate from a man between 25 and 39 years old in good health. CDR3s include the opening cysteine and the closing phenylalanine or tryptophan. D genes are given only for firm matches. Size is omitted from some rows. Given values are once, few, many or a class for expanded clones.

d_gene: .; abundance: few; j_gene: TRBJ2-1; v_gene: TRBV10-3; CDR3aa: CAISEKGSEARSYNEQFF; CDR3nt: TGTGCCATCAGTGAGAAGGGATCGGAGGCCCGCTCCTACAATGAGCAGTTCTTC
d_gene: .; abundance: .; j_gene: TRBJ1-4; v_gene: TRBV29-1; CDR3aa: CSVGIAGINNKKLFF; CDR3nt: TGCAGCGTTGGGATAGCCGGGATAAATAATAAAAAACTGTTTTTT
d_gene: TRBD1; abundance: .; j_gene: TRBJ1-4; v_gene: TRBV25-1; CDR3aa: CASSGYRGEKLFF; CDR3nt: TGTGCCAGCAGTGGATACAGGGGGGAAAAACTGTTTTTT
d_gene: .; abundance: few; j_gene: TRBJ2-1; v_gene: TRBV5-1; CDR3aa: CASSPRPWDEQFF; CDR3nt: TGCGCCAGCAGCCCCCGCCCCTGGGATGAGCAGTTCTTC
d_gene: .; abundance: few; j_gene: TRBJ2-1; v_gene: TRBV3-1; CDR3aa: CASSHSRSGSEVEQFF; CDR3nt: TGTGCCAGCAGCCATTCGAGGAGCGGGTCCGAAGTTGAGCAGTTCTTC
d_gene: .; abundance: .; j_gene: TRBJ2-1; v_gene: TRBV4-3; CDR3aa: CASSQVSGASSYNEQFF; CDR3nt: TGCGCCAGCAGCCAGGTATCGGGCGCCAGCTCCTACAATGAGCAGTTCTTC
d_gene: .; abundance: few; j_gene: TRBJ2-3; v_gene: TRBV7-2; CDR3aa: CASTRWGGQARTDTQYF; CDR3nt: TGTGCCAGCACCCGGTGGGGCGGCCAAGCTCGTACAGATACGCAGTATTTT
d_gene: .; abundance: many; j_gene: TRBJ2-5; v_gene: TRBV5-1; CDR3aa: CASRFGQQETQYF; CDR3nt: TGCGCCAGCAGATTCGGACAGCAAGAGACCCAGTACTTC
d_gene: .; abundance: once; j_gene: TRBJ2-1; v_gene: TRBV3-1; CDR3aa: CASSQDGLVNDEQFF; CDR3nt: TGTGCCAGCAGCCAAGATGGCCTCGTGAACGATGAGCAGTTCTTC
d_gene: .; abundance: .; j_gene: TRBJ1-1; v_gene: TRBV3-1; CDR3aa: CASSQSLHTEAFF; CDR3nt: TGTGCCAGCAGCCAATCACTGCACACTGAAGCTTTCTTT
d_gene: TRBD2; abundance: .; j_gene: TRBJ2-3; v_gene: TRBV4-1; CDR3aa: CASSQVAGVADTQYF; CDR3nt: TGCGCCAGCAGCCAAGTAGCGGGGGTTGCAGATACGCAGTATTTT
d_gene: .; abundance: .; j_gene: TRBJ1-1; v_gene: TRBV15; CDR3aa: CATSRLGTEAFF; CDR3nt: TGTGCCACCAGCAGGTTAGGGACTGAAGCTTTCTTT
d_gene: .; abundance: .; j_gene: TRBJ2-5; v_gene: TRBV28; CDR3aa: CASSGPGVHRQETQYF; CDR3nt: TGTGCCAGCAGTGGACCGGGGGTACATCGCCAAGAGACCCAGTACTTC
d_gene: .; abundance: .; j_gene: TRBJ2-3; v_gene: TRBV10-3; CDR3aa: CAIRTVTDTQYF; CDR3nt: TGTGCCATCCGGACAGTCACAGATACACAGTATTTT
d_gene: .; abundance: .; j_gene: TRBJ2-7; v_gene: TRBV20-1; CDR3aa: CSAPGYYEQYF; CDR3nt: TGCAGTGCGCCGGGCTACTACGAGCAGTACTTC
d_gene: TRBD1; abundance: .; j_gene: TRBJ1-2; v_gene: TRBV10-3; CDR3aa: CAIREGTGSYGYTF; CDR3nt: TGTGCCATCAGGGAGGGGACAGGAAGCTATGGCTACACCTTC
d_gene: .; abundance: .; j_gene: TRBJ2-5; v_gene: TRBV27; CDR3aa: CASSFRRDRGETQYF; CDR3nt: TGTGCCAGCAGTTTTAGGCGGGATAGGGGGGAGACCCAGTACTTC
d_gene: .; abundance: few; j_gene: TRBJ1-1; v_gene: TRBV4-3; CDR3aa: CASRTTGNTEAFF; CDR3nt: TGCGCCAGCCGGACCACAGGGAACACTGAAGCTTTCTTT
d_gene: TRBD1; abundance: .; j_gene: TRBJ1-6; v_gene: TRBV29-1; CDR3aa: CSVGQGNSPLHF; CDR3nt: TGCAGCGTGGGACAGGGGAATTCACCCCTCCACTTT
d_gene: .; abundance: .; j_gene: TRBJ2-7; v_gene: TRBV7-8; CDR3aa: CASKRGPSSYEQYF; CDR3nt: TGTGCCAGCAAGAGGGGCCCGAGCTCCTACGAGCAGTACTTC
d_gene: .; abundance: .; j_gene: TRBJ2-5; v_gene: TRBV20-1; CDR3aa: CSARRGGETQYF; CDR3nt: TGCAGTGCTCGGAGGGGCGGGGAGACCCAGTACTTC
d_gene: .; abundance: .; j_gene: TRBJ1-2; v_gene: TRBV20-1; CDR3aa: CSALGAGYTF; CDR3nt: TGCAGTGCCCTCGGGGCCGGCTACACCTTC
d_gene: .; abundance: .; j_gene: TRBJ1-1; v_gene: TRBV29-1; CDR3aa: CSARARGNTEAFF; CDR3nt: TGCAGCGCCAGGGCCAGGGGGAACACTGAAGCTTTCTTT
d_gene: TRBD2; abundance: .; j_gene: TRBJ2-1; v_gene: TRBV7-8; CDR3aa: CASSWPSGGLSNEQFF; CDR3nt: TGTGCCAGCAGCTGGCCTAGCGGGGGGCTTTCTAATGAGCAGTTCTTC
d_gene: .; abundance: .; j_gene: TRBJ2-1; v_gene: TRBV4-2; CDR3aa: CASSQDYSSEQFF; CDR3nt: TGTGCCAGCAGCCAAGATTACAGTAGTGAGCAGTTCTTC
d_gene: .; abundance: .; j_gene: TRBJ2-1; v_gene: TRBV24-1; CDR3aa: CATSDLQNNEQFF; CDR3nt: TGTGCCACCAGTGATTTGCAGAACAATGAGCAGTTCTTC
d_gene: .; abundance: .; j_gene: TRBJ1-2; v_gene: TRBV5-1; CDR3aa: CASSLDRLNYGYTF; CDR3nt: TGCGCCAGCAGCTTGGACAGACTTAACTATGGCTACACCTTC
d_gene: .; abundance: few; j_gene: TRBJ2-3; v_gene: TRBV5-1; CDR3aa: CASSALSRTDTQYF; CDR3nt: TGCGCCAGCAGCGCCCTGTCCCGAACAGATACGCAGTATTTT
d_gene: .; abundance: .; j_gene: TRBJ2-3; v_gene: TRBV21-1; CDR3aa: CASSRPAGTQYF; CDR3nt: TGTGCCAGCAGCCGACCGGCTGGTACGCAGTATTTT
d_gene: TRBD2; abundance: few; j_gene: TRBJ2-5; v_gene: TRBV6-2/TRBV6-3; CDR3aa: CASSKTPGLARETQYF; CDR3nt: TGTGCCAGCAGTAAAACACCGGGACTAGCGCGAGAGACCCAGTACTTC
d_gene: .; abundance: .; j_gene: TRBJ2-5; v_gene: TRBV18; CDR3aa: CASSPPTYQETQYF; CDR3nt: TGTGCCAGCTCACCCCCGACATACCAAGAGACCCAGTACTTC
d_gene: .; abundance: .; j_gene: TRBJ1-5; v_gene: TRBV11-2; CDR3aa: CASSGEGGDYSNQPQHF; CDR3nt: TGTGCCAGCAGCGGCGAGGGGGGTGACTATAGCAATCAGCCCCAGCATTTT
d_gene: .; abundance: few; j_gene: TRBJ1-2; v_gene: TRBV5-6; CDR3aa: CASSLTGPNYGYTF; CDR3nt: TGTGCCAGCAGCCTAACAGGACCTAACTATGGCTACACCTTC
d_gene: TRBD1; abundance: .; j_gene: TRBJ1-5; v_gene: TRBV20-1; CDR3aa: CSAATGVPNQPQHF; CDR3nt: TGCAGTGCAGCGACAGGGGTCCCCAATCAGCCCCAGCATTTT
d_gene: TRBD2; abundance: .; j_gene: TRBJ2-5; v_gene: TRBV11-2; CDR3aa: CASSLGTSGDETQYF; CDR3nt: TGTGCCAGCAGCTTAGGGACTAGCGGGGACGAGACCCAGTACTTC
d_gene: TRBD2; abundance: .; j_gene: TRBJ2-1; v_gene: TRBV7-7; CDR3aa: CASSVGTSGGEQFF; CDR3nt: TGTGCTAGCAGCGTCGGGACTAGCGGCGGTGAGCAGTTCTTC
d_gene: TRBD2; abundance: .; j_gene: TRBJ2-7; v_gene: TRBV5-1; CDR3aa: CASSLRLAGTRSSYEQYF; CDR3nt: TGCGCCAGCAGCTTACGACTAGCGGGGACCAGGAGCTCCTACGAGCAGTACTTC
d_gene: .; abundance: .; j_gene: TRBJ1-2; v_gene: TRBV21-1; CDR3aa: CASPLKKRQDGYTF; CDR3nt: TGTGCCAGCCCCCTCAAAAAACGCCAGGACGGCTACACCTTC
d_gene: .; abundance: .; j_gene: TRBJ2-7; v_gene: TRBV6-1; CDR3aa: CASSEDPSSLYEQYF; CDR3nt: TGTGCCAGCAGTGAGGATCCCTCAAGTCTCTACGAGCAGTACTTC
d_gene: .; abundance: .; j_gene: TRBJ2-7; v_gene: TRBV20-1; CDR3aa: CSARDLTGPYEQYF; CDR3nt: TGCAGTGCTAGAGATTTGACGGGCCCCTACGAGCAGTACTTC
d_gene: .; abundance: once; j_gene: TRBJ2-7; v_gene: TRBV28; CDR3aa: CAGRVDRAYEQYF; CDR3nt: TGTGCCGGCAGAGTGGACAGAGCCTACGAGCAGTACTTC
d_gene: .; abundance: .; j_gene: TRBJ2-5; v_gene: TRBV28; CDR3aa: CASHAGTAQETQYF; CDR3nt: TGTGCCAGCCATGCAGGGACGGCTCAAGAGACCCAGTACTTC
d_gene: .; abundance: many; j_gene: TRBJ2-7; v_gene: TRBV7-9; CDR3aa: CASSLVLRGANPLLYEQYF; CDR3nt: TGTGCCAGCAGCTTAGTCCTGAGGGGGGCGAATCCACTACTCTACGAGCAGTACTTC